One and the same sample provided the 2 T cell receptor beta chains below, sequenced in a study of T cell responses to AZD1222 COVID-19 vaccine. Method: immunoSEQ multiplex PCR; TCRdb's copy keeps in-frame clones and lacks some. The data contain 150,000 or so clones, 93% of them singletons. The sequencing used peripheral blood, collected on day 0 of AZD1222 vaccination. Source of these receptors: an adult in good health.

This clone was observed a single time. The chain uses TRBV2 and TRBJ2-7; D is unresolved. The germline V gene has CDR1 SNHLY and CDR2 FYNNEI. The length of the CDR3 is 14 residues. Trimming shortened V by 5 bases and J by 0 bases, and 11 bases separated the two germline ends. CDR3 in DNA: TGTGCCAGCAGTCCTAGGGTGCTCTCCTACGAGCAGTACTTC. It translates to CASSPRVLSYEQYF.

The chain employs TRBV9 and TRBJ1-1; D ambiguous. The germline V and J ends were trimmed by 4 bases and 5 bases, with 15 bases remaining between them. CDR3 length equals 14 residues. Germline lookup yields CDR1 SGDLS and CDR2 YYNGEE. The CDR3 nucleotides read TGTGCCAGCAGCTCCGGACGGCTGGGGACTGAAGCTTTCTTT. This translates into CASSSGRLGTEAFF.